This T cell receptor (beta chain) was sequenced during a study of cytomegalovirus exposure and HLA in healthy donors. The PCR contained 60 Vbeta and 13 Jbeta primers. Produced via immunoSEQ multiplex PCR; TCRdb's table is partial and in-frame only. The table includes around 97,000 clones, over 8% detected once. The V gene lost 3 bases and the J gene lost 9 bases, with 18 bases spanning the gap. CDR1 is WSHSY, CDR2 SAAADI, per germline. This CDR3 contains 14 residues. This clone appeared a few times. Its matching antigen is unknown. Study results and limitations: An analysis done earlier found most TCR beta V segments productive about 90% or about 30% of the time. Judged likely to be a sequencing artifact was a cluster of highly shared sequence variants. In vitro data verified a few CMV-associated chains as specific for CMV antigens.

The sequencing input was PBMCs. The chain has TRBV10-2 and TRBJ2-7; D remains unclear. The receptor's source is a middle-aged man in good health and CMV-seropositive. The CDR3 here is CASSDESLWFGQYF. In DNA form, the CDR3 reads TGCGCCAGCAGTGACGAGTCTCTTTGGTTCGGGCAGTACTTC.